The 14 T cell receptor beta chains below were found in one sample sequenced in a study of cytomegalovirus exposure and HLA in healthy donors. PCR used 60 Vbeta primers and 13 Jbeta primers. Some clones are missing from TCRdb's copy, which holds only in-frame ones; the method was immunoSEQ multiplex PCR. The sample has roughly 250,000 clones, 75% to 90% seen once. The sample taken for sequencing was PBMCs. The receptors here all came from a girl aged 2 to 10 in good health and CMV-seronegative.

This chain links TRBV5-1 with TRBJ2-5; 11 positions match TRBD2. V shed 3 bases and J 4 bases; nucleotides not matched to a gene: 5. Germline CDR1 is SGHRS and CDR2 is YFSETQ. The length of the CDR3 is 15 residues. In nucleotides, the CDR3 is TGCGCCAGCAGCTCCCAACTAGCGGGAGCAGAGACCCAGTACTTC. Its translation is CASSSQLAGAETQYF.

V gene TRBV5-4 combines with J gene TRBJ1-6; possible D gene TRBD1, 6 bases. The V end was cut by 1 base, the J end by 8 bases, with 10 bases between. CDR1 is SGHNT and CDR2 is YYREEE in the germline V gene (reference sequence). CDR3 length: 14 residues. In nucleotides, the CDR3 is TGTGCCAGCAGCTTGCAGGGGATTGATTCACCCCTCCACTTT. Translation gives CASSLQGIDSPLHF.

This clone has a handful of counts. This sequence joins TRBV11-2 and TRBJ1-4, with D possibly being TRBD1 (5 bases). Deletions cut 5 bases from V and 0 bases from J, with 10 bases between. Germline values: CDR1 SGHAT, CDR2 FQNNGV. This CDR3 spans 15 amino acids. The CDR3 spells CASSRTGSTNEKLFF. The CDR3 nucleotides are TGTGCCAGCAGCCGTACAGGTTCAACTAATGAAAAACTGTTTTTT.

The chain uses TRBV2 and TRBJ2-7, with TRBD2 identical over 9 bases. The CDR3 runs to 16 residues. The germline V gene encodes CDR1 SNHLY and CDR2 FYNNEI. The J segment lost 3 bases and the V segment lost 6 bases, leaving 12 bases of the junction unmatched. The CDR3 DNA is TGTGCCAGCAGACCCCTAGCGGGACTGAGGATCTACGAGCAGTACTTC. Protein sequence: CASRPLAGLRIYEQYF.

This rearrangement joins TRBV27 to TRBJ2-5; D is possibly TRBD2 (6 bases). The V and J ends lost 4 bases and 3 bases respectively, with 18 bases between them. The CDR3 has 16 residues. Germline CDR1 and CDR2: MNHEY and SMNVEV (reference sequence). The CDR3 reads CASSSYWGEEKETQYF. Here the CDR3 DNA reads TGTGCCAGCAGTTCGTATTGGGGGGAGGAAAAAGAGACCCAGTACTTC.

This clone was counted a few times. V and J are TRBV7-9 and TRBJ2-7; 11 positions match TRBD2. The junction had 12 bases not matched to a gene; V was cut back by 6 bases and J by 5 bases. The CDR3 covers 16 residues. Germline CDR1 is SEHNR and CDR2 is FQNEAQ (reference sequence). The CDR3: CASSPSGRHHWDEQYF. In DNA, the CDR3 is TGTGCCAGCAGTCCTAGCGGGAGGCACCACTGGGACGAGCAGTACTTC.

The chain links TRBV13 to TRBJ2-1; TRBD1 might be the D (6 bases). The germline V gene encodes CDR1 PRHDT and CDR2 FYEKMQ (reference sequence). CDR3 length: 16 amino acids. The ends were cut back, 3 bases at V and 2 bases at J, with 14 bases in the middle. Here the CDR3 reads CASSLYGTTTYNEQFF. In DNA form, the CDR3 reads TGTGCCAGCAGCTTGTACGGGACAACTACCTACAATGAGCAGTTCTTC.

V gene TRBV7-2 combines with J gene TRBJ1-5; 7 bases agree with TRBD1. V lost 5 bases, J lost 4 bases, and 5 bases stayed unmatched. The CDR3 is made up of 14 amino acids. Germline CDR1 SGHTA, CDR2 FQGNSA. The CDR3, as DNA: TGTGCCAGCAGCCGAAGGACAGGTAATCAGCCCCAGCATTTT. Translation: CASSRRTGNQPQHF.

This clone was detected only once. A junction end diverges from the germline sequence, so it may reflect a read error. The gene calls are TRBV2 and TRBJ1-2, with unresolved D. The CDR3 covers 13 residues. Germline assignment: CDR1 SNHLY and CDR2 FYNNEI. The CDR3, as DNA: TGTGCCGGCAGTATCGCAGGCGACTATGGCTACACCTTC. Translation: CAGSIAGDYGYTF. Full variable domain (rest looked up from reference TRBV2 and TRBJ1-2): EPEVTQTPSHQVTQMGQEVILRCVPISNHLYFYWYRQILGQKVEFLVSFYNNEISEKSEIFDDQFSVERPDGSNFTLKIRSTKLEDSAMYFCAGSIAGDYGYTFGSGTRLTVV.

This rearrangement joins TRBV7-9 to TRBJ2-1; D unresolved. The CDR3 consists of 11 residues. Per germline, CDR1 SEHNR and CDR2 FQNEAQ (reference sequence). V was cut by 2 bases and J by 8 bases, with 4 bases left in between. Here the CDR3 reads CASSLSDEQFF. DNA of the CDR3: TGTGCCAGCAGCTTATCGGATGAGCAGTTCTTC.

The chain has TRBV4-1 and TRBJ1-1; D unresolved. The CDR3 totals 15 residues. CDR1 is MGHRA, CDR2 YSYEKL, per germline. Trimming took off 2 bases at V and 1 base at J, with 11 bases between the two ends. The CDR3 here is CASSQLVLPNTEAFF. In DNA, the CDR3 is TGCGCCAGCAGCCAACTGGTACTCCCGAACACTGAAGCTTTCTTT.

The chain is built from TRBV4-2 and TRBJ2-7; 10 positions match TRBD2. Germline V gene lookup returns CDR1 LGHNA and CDR2 YNFKEQ. There are 17 residues in the CDR3. With V trimmed by 4 bases and J by 1 base, 10 bases remained unmatched. The CDR3 sequence is CASSRGTWTSGSYEQYF. The CDR3 bases are TGTGCCAGCAGCCGCGGGACTTGGACTAGCGGATCCTACGAGCAGTACTTC.

V usage is TRBV5-1 and J usage is TRBJ2-1; 9 positions agree with TRBD2. CDR1 and CDR2 (germline): SGHRS, YFSETQ. The length of the CDR3 is 14 residues. Germline trimming cut 3 bases from V and 10 bases from J; bases unmatched to any gene: 8. CDR3 residues: CASSSSGDPREQFF. The DNA of the CDR3 is TGCGCCAGCAGCTCTAGCGGGGATCCCAGGGAGCAGTTCTTC.

The chain is built from TRBV10-3 and TRBJ2-4; no clear D gene. CDR3 length: 15 residues. The germline V and J ends were trimmed by 2 bases and 3 bases, with 11 bases remaining between them. Germline V lookup: CDR1 ENHRY, CDR2 SYGVKD. CDR3 bases: TGTGCCATCAGTGAGGACCGTGGAGTCAAAAACATTCAGTACTTC. Translated: CAISEDRGVKNIQYF.